The clone carrying this TCR beta chain has just a few counts. Germline-derived CDR1 and CDR2 are SGHDT and YYEEEE. This CDR3 is 15 amino acids long. V dropped 0 bases and J dropped 3 bases, with 12 bases sitting between them. The data belong to a study of blood T cell repertoires in COVID-19. The wider study: Specimens from acute and convalescent COVID-19 originated in the United States, Italy and Spain. Nucleic acid was either cDNA or gDNA, and it came from T cells, B-cell-depleted T cells, or PBMCs.

The data were produced by immunoSEQ multiplex PCR, yet TCRdb's version contains in-frame clones alone and is incomplete. The data contain tens of thousands of clones, around 80% of them singletons. This chain connects TRBV5-6 to TRBJ1-1; D perhaps matches TRBD1 (5 bases). Sequencing was done on a sample of peripheral blood. The receptor was derived from a human donor in a cohort sampled during active COVID-19. The CDR3 spells CASSLADGAYTEAFF. In DNA, the CDR3 is TGTGCCAGCAGCTTGGCCGATGGGGCTTACACTGAAGCTTTCTTT.